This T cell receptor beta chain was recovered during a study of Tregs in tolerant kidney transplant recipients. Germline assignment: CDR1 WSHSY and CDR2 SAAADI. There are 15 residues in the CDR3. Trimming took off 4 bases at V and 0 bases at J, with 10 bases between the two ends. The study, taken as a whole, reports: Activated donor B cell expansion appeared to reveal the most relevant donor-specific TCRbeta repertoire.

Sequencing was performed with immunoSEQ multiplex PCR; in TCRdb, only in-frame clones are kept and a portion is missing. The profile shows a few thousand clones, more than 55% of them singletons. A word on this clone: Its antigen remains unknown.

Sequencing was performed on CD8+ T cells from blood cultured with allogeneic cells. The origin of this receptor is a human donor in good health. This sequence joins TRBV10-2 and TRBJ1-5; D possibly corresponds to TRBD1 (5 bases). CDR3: CASSGSGLSNQPQHF. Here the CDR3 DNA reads TGCGCCAGCAGTGGGTCAGGGCTTAGCAATCAGCCCCAGCATTTT.